The 25 T cell receptor beta chains presented below share a single source sample, sequenced in a study of T cell responses to AZD1222 COVID-19 vaccine. TCRdb's copy holds only in-frame clones and misses some; the assay was immunoSEQ multiplex PCR. In the table there are 80,000 to 100,000 clones, 80% to 90% of which are singletons. The material sequenced was peripheral blood, taken 28 days after the second AZD1222 dose. Source of these receptors: an adult who received the AZD1222 COVID-19 vaccine.

A note on this clone: The sample holds other DNA sequences that translate to the same CDR3. V is TRBV29-1 and J is TRBJ2-7; TRBD1 might be the D (5 bases). CDR3 length equals 17 residues. Trimming took off 5 bases at V and 2 bases at J, with 25 bases between the two ends. Per the germline V gene, CDR1 is SQVTM and CDR2 is ANQGSEA. The CDR3 bases are TGCAGCGTTCGCTCTTGGGCATCCCGACAGACTCCCTACGAGCAGTACTTC. Translation: CSVRSWASRQTPYEQYF.

The V gene is TRBV5-5, the J gene TRBJ2-3; D is ambiguous. The length of the CDR3 is 14 residues. The V end lost 1 base, the J end lost 3 bases, and 9 bases lay between the germline ends. Germline lookup yields CDR1 SGHKS and CDR2 YYEKEE (reference sequence). CDR3: CASSLIGSTDTQYF. For the CDR3, the DNA is TGTGCCAGCAGCTTGATAGGTTCGACAGATACGCAGTATTTT.

The CDR3 DNA is TGTGCCAGCAGCTTAGGATTTGGGGGAGGAAGCTACAATGAGCAGTTCTTC. It specifies CASSLGFGGGSYNEQFF. The gene calls are TRBV7-8 and TRBJ2-1; D is possibly TRBD2 (6 bases). Per the germline V gene, CDR1 is SGHVS and CDR2 is FQNEAQ. This CDR3 comprises 17 residues. Trimming took 1 base from V and 3 from J, leaving 16 bases between them.

This chain connects TRBV13 to TRBJ2-5, with D possibly TRBD2 on 5 matching bases. Germline V gene data show CDR1 as PRHDT and CDR2 as FYEKMQ (reference sequence). With 5 bases removed from V and 5 bases from J, the gap between germline ends came to 12 bases. The CDR3 has 13 residues. CDR3 in DNA: TGTGCCAGCAGCCCGAGGGCAGCTGAGACCCAGTACTTC. This gives the protein CASSPRAAETQYF.

The gene calls are TRBV28 and TRBJ1-5; no definite D call. V was trimmed by 5 bases and J by 2 bases, leaving 7 bases between them. CDR1 is MDHEN, CDR2 SYDVKM, per germline. This CDR3 is 13 amino acids long. CDR3 bases: TGTGCCAGCAGTCTATTGGGCAATCAGCCCCAGCATTTT. It codes for CASSLLGNQPQHF.

On this clone itself: A junction boundary mismatches the germline segment, possibly from a read error. The chain has TRBV14 and TRBJ1-4; 9 bases agree with TRBD1. Germline CDR1 is SGHDN and CDR2 is FVKESK. The CDR3 is 15 residues long. CDR3 in amino acids: CASSQTGTGNVKLFF. The CDR3 bases are TGTGCCAGCAGCCAAACCGGGACAGGGAATGTAAAACTGTTTTTT.

The chain carries TRBV11-2 and TRBJ1-2, with a tentative D call TRBD1 (5 bases). Between the trimmed V and J ends, which lost 4 bases and 6 bases, there was a span of 18 bases. Germline V gives CDR1 SGHAT, CDR2 FQNNGV. The CDR3 covers 15 residues. CDR3 DNA sequence: TGTGCCAGCAGCTCCCCGGGACGGCCCGGGGATGGCTACACCTTC. Protein product: CASSSPGRPGDGYTF. The variable domain in full, with the rest retrieved from reference TRBV11-2 and TRBJ1-2, is EAGVAQSPRYKIIEKRQSVAFWCNPISGHATLYWYQQILGQGPKLLIQFQNNGVVDDSQLPKDRFSAERLKGVDSTLKIQPAKLEDSAVYLCASSSPGRPGDGYTFGSGTRLTVV.

This clone was counted at least ten times. This sequence joins TRBV5-6 and TRBJ2-7; TRBD1 matches at 10 bases. This CDR3 contains 14 residues. Germline V lookup: CDR1 SGHDT, CDR2 YYEEEE. V lost 3 bases and J lost 4; bases outside the gene matches: 4. The CDR3 DNA sequence: TGTGCCAGCAGCTCGGGACAGGGGTTATACGAGCAGTACTTC. This encodes CASSSGQGLYEQYF.

The chain couples TRBV19 to TRBJ1-5; TRBD1 agrees at 7 bases. V lost 8 bases and J lost 3; bases outside the gene matches: 13. The CDR3 is 16 amino acids. Germline assignment: CDR1 LNHDA and CDR2 SQIVND (reference sequence). The CDR3 DNA sequence: TGTGCCAGTGGGGAGAGGGGGCGATTTGACAATCAGCCCCAGCATTTT. It translates to CASGERGRFDNQPQHF.

This chain uses TRBV6-1 with TRBJ1-2; no reliable D call. The germline V gene encodes CDR1 MNHNS and CDR2 SASEGT. With 1 base removed from V and 0 bases from J, the gap between germline ends came to 6 bases. CDR3 length: 14 residues. In nucleotides, the CDR3 is TGTGCCAGCAGTGAAGACTCCGCTAACTATGGCTACACCTTC. Encoded protein: CASSEDSANYGYTF.

This chain joins TRBV6-5 and TRBJ1-2; D remains unclear. Germline V gives CDR1 MNHEY, CDR2 SVGAGI. The CDR3 is 13 amino acids. V lost 6 bases and J lost 2, with 10 bases in between. This CDR3 reads CASSRTPNYGYTF. The CDR3 DNA is TGTGCCAGCAGCCGGACGCCGAACTATGGCTACACCTTC.

This sequence joins TRBV27 and TRBJ1-2; D may be TRBD1 (5 bases). There are 14 residues in the CDR3. Germline V gives CDR1 MNHEY, CDR2 SMNVEV (reference sequence). The V end lost 8 bases, the J end lost 6 bases, and 19 bases lay between the germline ends. The DNA for the CDR3 is TGTGCCAGCGGGGCCGGACCTAGGTTAGATGGCTACACCTTC. Protein: CASGAGPRLDGYTF.

The chain couples TRBV7-9 to TRBJ2-3; 7 bases are shared with TRBD2. Germline V CDR1 and CDR2: SEHNR, FQNEAQ (reference sequence). V lost 5 bases to trimming and J lost 2 bases; unmatched junction nucleotides: 10. The CDR3 sequence is 16 residues long. The CDR3 nucleotides read TGTGCCAGCAGCCCCCGGGGGGAGCGGACCACAGATACGCAGTATTTT. As protein: CASSPRGERTTDTQYF.

The J gene is TRBJ2-2, the V gene TRBV29-1; 10 bases align to TRBD1. J was trimmed by 0 bases and V by 8 bases; bases with no gene match: 6. The CDR3 has 15 residues. Germline V gene sequence: CDR1 SQVTM, CDR2 ANQGSEA. This CDR3 is CSFRGQGANTGELFF. Written as DNA, the CDR3 is TGCAGCTTCCGAGGACAGGGGGCGAACACCGGGGAGCTGTTTTTT.

The chain combines TRBV29-1 with TRBJ1-2; D might be TRBD1 (5 bases). Germline V gives CDR1 SQVTM, CDR2 ANQGSEA. The CDR3 contains 13 residues. V was shortened by 2 bases and J by 6 bases, with 13 bases between the two germline ends. Here the CDR3 DNA reads TGCAGCGTTGAATCAGGGACGGACAATGGCTACACCTTC. Translation gives CSVESGTDNGYTF.

The chain uses TRBV7-3 and TRBJ1-1; possibly TRBD1 for D (5 bases). Per germline, CDR1 SGHTA and CDR2 FQGTGA. CDR3 length equals 14 residues. Between the trimmed V and J ends, which lost 4 bases and 1 base, there was a span of 10 bases. The CDR3 spells CASSSGGGNTEAFF. The CDR3 coding sequence is TGTGCCAGCAGCTCCGGGGGAGGGAACACTGAAGCTTTCTTT.

The chain couples TRBV4-2 to TRBJ2-7; 9 bases map to TRBD2. Trimming took 1 base from V and 2 from J; bases not matched to a gene: 12. The length of the CDR3 is 18 residues. CDR1 is LGHNA and CDR2 is YNFKEQ in the germline V gene. The CDR3 nucleotides are TGTGCCAGCAGCCAAGCGCGATCCGGGACTAGCAGCACCTACGAGCAGTACTTC. Its protein product is CASSQARSGTSSTYEQYF.

The chain has TRBV4-3 and TRBJ2-1; 10 bases fit TRBD2. The CDR3 consists of 15 residues. Germline V CDR1 and CDR2: LGHNA, YSLEER. The V and J ends lost 3 bases and 3 bases, in that order; junction bases with no gene match: 2. The CDR3 bases are TGCGCCAGCAGCCACGGGACTAGCGACTACAATGAGCAGTTCTTC. Amino acid sequence: CASSHGTSDYNEQFF.

The rearrangement uses TRBV5-1 and TRBJ1-1, with unresolved D. Germline lookup yields CDR1 SGHRS and CDR2 YFSETQ. The CDR3 covers 13 residues. V lost 0 bases to trimming and J lost 0 bases, with 3 bases between them. CDR3 in amino acids: CASSLAVNTEAFF. The CDR3 bases are TGCGCCAGCAGCTTGGCAGTGAACACTGAAGCTTTCTTT.

The chain uses TRBV5-1 and TRBJ2-7; D unclear. V lost 4 bases and J lost 1, with 12 bases in between. The CDR3 consists of 14 residues. The germline V gene encodes CDR1 SGHRS and CDR2 YFSETQ. The CDR3 region has the DNA TGCGCCAGCAGCCGCGAGCCACCTTCCTACGAGCAGTACTTC. Its protein is CASSREPPSYEQYF.

The chain employs TRBV18 and TRBJ2-2; no reliable D call. CDR1 and CDR2 from the germline V gene are KGHSH and LQKENI. This CDR3 comprises 15 residues. V gave up 1 base and J gave up 4 bases, with 10 bases separating them. The DNA for the CDR3 is TGTGCCAGCTCACCACTTCCCCTCGGCACCGGGGAGCTGTTTTTT. This translates into CASSPLPLGTGELFF.

This chain uses TRBV27 with TRBJ1-2, with TRBD1 identical over 10 bases. The CDR3 is 14 amino acids. With 8 bases clipped from V and 5 bases from J, the junction kept 8 bases outside the gene matches. CDR1 and CDR2 from the germline V gene are MNHEY and SMNVEV (reference sequence). CDR3 sequence: CASATGTGAYGYTF. DNA for the CDR3: TGTGCCAGCGCCACCGGGACAGGGGCTTATGGCTACACCTTC.

Remarks on this clone: Other DNA sequences from this sample encode an identical CDR3 as well. This sequence joins TRBV11-3 and TRBJ2-3; the D is unclear. Germline V lookup: CDR1 SGHNT, CDR2 YENEEA. The CDR3 contains 14 residues. Trimming pared 1 base from V and 0 bases from J, leaving 5 bases between. CDR3 loop: CASSLVASTDTQYF. The CDR3 region has the DNA TGTGCCAGCAGCTTAGTAGCAAGCACAGATACGCAGTATTTT.

The chain recombines TRBV6-4 with TRBJ1-1, with D uncertain. V dropped 2 bases and J dropped 1 base, with 5 bases sitting between them. Germline CDR1 reads MRHNA; CDR2 reads SNTAGT. CDR3 length: 13 amino acids. The CDR3 DNA is TGTGCCAGCAGTGACGAACAGAACACTGAAGCTTTCTTT. Translated, it gives CASSDEQNTEAFF.

J is TRBJ1-2 and V is TRBV4-1; D is possibly TRBD1 (5 bases). The germline V and J ends were trimmed by 0 bases and 4 bases, with 12 bases remaining between them. Germline CDR1 reads MGHRA; CDR2 reads YSYEKL. This CDR3 is 15 amino acids long. This CDR3 reads CASSQEGRGGYGYTF. CDR3 coding DNA: TGCGCCAGCAGCCAAGAAGGTCGCGGGGGCTATGGCTACACCTTC.